This T cell receptor beta chain emerged from a study of OX40 agonist ivuxolimab in advanced cancers. Across the study: Ivuxolimab, an antibody that agonizes OX40 (CD134), was administered to the patients. Hepatocellular carcinoma, melanoma, renal cell or head and neck cancer was diagnosed in the dose-escalation patients.

V dropped 9 bases and J dropped 7 bases, with 14 bases sitting between them. CDR1 is WNHNN, CDR2 SYGVQD, per germline (reference sequence). The CDR3 has 12 amino acids. As for this clone: Its antigen is still unknown.

Using immunoSEQ multiplex PCR, the repertoire was profiled, and TCRdb retains in-frame clones only, with some absent. The sample holds about 50,000 clones, about 76% seen once. General study points: Which antigen the expanded peripheral T cells recognized is unknown. CD8+ T cells were the subset that, on average, had more expanded clones than CD4+.

This clonotype was sampled from an adult with an advanced solid tumor such as melanoma, head and neck, liver or kidney cancer. The material sequenced was CD4+ or CD8+ T cells sorted from blood, taken in a trial of the OX40 agonist ivuxolimab. The chain carries TRBV10-1 and TRBJ2-3, with D perhaps TRBD2 (5 bases). The CDR3 DNA is TGCGCCAGTCGGGGTCAAAGTAATACGCAGTATTTT. It codes for CASRGQSNTQYF.